A single sample gave rise to the 21 T cell receptor beta chains below, sequenced in a study of cytomegalovirus exposure and HLA in healthy donors. PCR amplification relied on 60 Vbeta primers (plus 13 Jbeta primers). Only in-frame clones appear in the TCRdb table, and some are missing; sequencing was by immunoSEQ multiplex PCR. This table holds 100,000 or so clones, approximately 84% found once. The sample consisted of PBMCs. These receptors all come from a man between 18 and 29 years old in good health and CMV-seronegative.

This clone was picked up many times. This chain joins TRBV27 and TRBJ1-2, with unresolved D. This CDR3 spans 14 amino acids. Trimming removed 5 bases at V and 6 bases at J, with 16 bases between. The germline gives CDR1 MNHEY, CDR2 SMNVEV (reference sequence). The CDR3 nucleotides are TGTGCCAGCAGTCCGCTGGGCCAACCCCATGGCTACACCTTC. It translates to CASSPLGQPHGYTF.

The chain joins TRBV6-5 to TRBJ2-1; TRBD2 might be the D (5 bases). From germline, CDR1 is MNHEY and CDR2 SVGAGI. Deletions cut 2 bases from V and 8 bases from J, with 13 bases between. The CDR3 runs 14 residues. DNA for the CDR3: TGTGCCAGCAGTTACCGGGGAAGTCGGGATGAGCAGTTCTTC. It codes for CASSYRGSRDEQFF.

This clone was picked up a small number of times. The chain couples TRBV6-1 to TRBJ1-5; no clear D. Trimming cost V 2 bases and J 6 bases, with 14 bases left between them. This CDR3 is 15 amino acids long. CDR1 is MNHNS and CDR2 is SASEGT in the germline V gene. The DNA of the CDR3 is TGTGCCAGCAGTGAAAAGGAAGAGGGCGGTCAGCCCCAGCATTTT. It encodes CASSEKEEGGQPQHF.

For the CDR3, the DNA is TGCGCCAGCAGCTTGGCAGGGGCCGCCAAAGGTGGCTACACCTTC. It encodes CASSLAGAAKGGYTF. The chain combines TRBV5-1 with TRBJ1-2; maybe TRBD1 (6 bases). The CDR3 spans 15 residues. The V end was cut by 0 bases, the J end by 7 bases, with 16 bases between. Germline V CDR1 and CDR2: SGHRS, YFSETQ. The whole variable domain, filled in from reference TRBV5-1 and TRBJ1-2, reads KAGVTQTPRYLIKTRGQQVTLSCSPISGHRSVSWYQQTPGQGLQFLFEYFSETQRNKGNFPGRFSGRQFSNSRSEMNVSTLELGDSALYLCASSLAGAAKGGYTFGSGTRLTVV.

This chain connects TRBV5-1 to TRBJ1-6; TRBD1 matches 7 bases. From germline, CDR1 is SGHRS and CDR2 YFSETQ. The CDR3 spans 15 residues. V shed 0 bases and J 7 bases; nucleotides not matched to a gene: 4. CDR3 in amino acids: CASSLVLGGNSPLHF. CDR3 nucleotide sequence: TGCGCCAGCAGCTTGGTCCTAGGGGGCAATTCACCCCTCCACTTT. The whole variable domain, filled in from reference TRBV5-1 and TRBJ1-6, reads KAGVTQTPRYLIKTRGQQVTLSCSPISGHRSVSWYQQTPGQGLQFLFEYFSETQRNKGNFPGRFSGRQFSNSRSEMNVSTLELGDSALYLCASSLVLGGNSPLHFGNGTRLTVT.

The chain carries TRBV6-5 and TRBJ2-4; tentatively, D is TRBD2 (5 bases). Germline V gene lookup returns CDR1 MNHEY and CDR2 SVGAGI. This CDR3 comprises 15 residues. V was pared by 6 bases and J by 0 bases, with 12 bases between. The CDR3 loop is CASSADWGAKNIQYF. CDR3 nucleotide sequence: TGTGCCAGCAGCGCGGACTGGGGAGCCAAAAACATTCAGTACTTC.

The rearrangement links TRBV5-1 to TRBJ2-1, with TRBD2 identical over 8 bases. V shed 0 bases, J shed 12 bases, and the junction held 2 bases outside the gene matches. The CDR3 totals 12 residues. In germline, CDR1 is SGHRS, CDR2 YFSETQ. The CDR3 bases are TGCGCCAGCAGCTTGGGGGCGGGGGGGCAGTTCTTC. Protein: CASSLGAGGQFF.

The chain is built from TRBV10-3 and TRBJ1-1; maybe TRBD1 (6 bases). Germline V CDR1 and CDR2: ENHRY, SYGVKD. V shed 4 bases and J shed 5 bases, with 17 bases lying between them. CDR3 length: 15 residues. CDR3 region: CAISADSGRGTEAFF. CDR3 nucleotides: TGTGCCATCAGTGCTGACAGTGGCAGGGGAACTGAAGCTTTCTTT.

The V and J genes are TRBV28 and TRBJ2-7, with TRBD2 matching over 14 bases. V was pared by 6 bases and J by 3 bases, with 1 base of the junction left unmatched. The germline gives CDR1 MDHEN, CDR2 SYDVKM. This CDR3 spans 14 amino acids. The CDR3 region has the DNA TGTGCCAGCAGAGGACTAGCGGGAGGCTACGAGCAGTACTTC. This codes for CASRGLAGGYEQYF.

J is TRBJ2-7 and V is TRBV28; TRBD1 might be the D (6 bases). V lost 3 bases, J lost 5 bases, and 14 bases lay in between. CDR3 length: 14 residues. Germline-derived CDR1 and CDR2 are MDHEN and SYDVKM. The CDR3 loop is CASSFGIRGNEQYF. CDR3 sequence (DNA): TGTGCCAGCAGTTTTGGTATCAGGGGCAACGAGCAGTACTTC.

V and J are TRBV14 and TRBJ1-1, with a weak D call TRBD1 (6 bases). The germline V gene encodes CDR1 SGHDN and CDR2 FVKESK. V gave up 3 bases and J gave up 6 bases, with 8 bases separating them. CDR3 size: 12 residues. The DNA of the CDR3 is TGTGCCAGCAGCCAGTACAGGGCTGAAGCTTTCTTT. It yields the protein CASSQYRAEAFF.

The chain has TRBV7-8 and TRBJ2-2; maybe TRBD2 (5 bases). The germline CDR1 and CDR2 sequences are SGHVS and FQNEAQ. V lost 4 bases and J lost 4, with 10 bases in between. The CDR3 loop spans 14 amino acids. As DNA, the CDR3 is TGTGCCAGCAGCTGGAGGCTTTCCACCGGGGAGCTGTTTTTT. It yields the protein CASSWRLSTGELFF.

The V call is TRBV10-3, the J call TRBJ2-1; D is unclear. V lost 0 bases and J lost 5, with 17 bases in between. This CDR3 has 17 residues. Germline CDR1 is ENHRY and CDR2 is SYGVKD. Written as DNA, the CDR3 is TGTGCCATCAGTGAGTCTCCGACTTCGAATAAAAACAATGAGCAGTTCTTC. This sequence encodes CAISESPTSNKNNEQFF.

The genes are TRBV11-2 and TRBJ1-2, with D unclear. CDR1 is SGHAT, CDR2 FQNNGV, per germline. The CDR3 consists of 15 residues. Trimming took 0 bases from V and 8 from J, leaving 16 bases between them. CDR3 amino acids: CASSLEPRARGGYTF. The CDR3 DNA reads TGTGCCAGCAGCTTAGAGCCTAGAGCTCGCGGCGGCTACACCTTC.

J is TRBJ2-7 and V is TRBV30; 10 bases map to TRBD1. V lost 5 bases and J lost 4; bases outside the gene matches: 5. The germline gives CDR1 GTSNPN, CDR2 SVGIG (reference sequence). CDR3 size: 13 residues. The CDR3 loop reads CAWYGTGVYEQYF. The CDR3 region has the DNA TGTGCCTGGTACGGGACAGGGGTATACGAGCAGTACTTC. Complete variable domain (other parts from reference TRBV30 and TRBJ2-7): SQTIHQWPATLVQPVGSPLSLECTVEGTSNPNLYWYRQAAGRGLQLLFYSVGIGQISSEVPQNLSASRPQDRQFILSSKKLLLSDSGFYLCAWYGTGVYEQYFGPGTRLTVT.

V and J are TRBV2 and TRBJ2-1; D is unclear. Germline V gene sequence: CDR1 SNHLY, CDR2 FYNNEI. This CDR3 comprises 13 residues. V dropped 8 bases and J dropped 2 bases, with 10 bases sitting between them. The CDR3 DNA sequence: TGTGCCAGCGATTTTTTAGCCTACAATGAGCAGTTCTTC. It codes for CASDFLAYNEQFF.

V is TRBV6-5 and J is TRBJ2-1, with a tentative D call TRBD1 (6 bases). The germline V and J ends were trimmed by 5 bases and 4 bases, with 9 bases remaining between them. Germline V gene sequence: CDR1 MNHEY, CDR2 SVGAGI. The CDR3 consists of 13 residues. The CDR3, as DNA: TGTGCCAGCAGTACAGGACAGTACAATGAGCAGTTCTTC. This translates into CASSTGQYNEQFF.

This chain uses TRBV7-9 with TRBJ2-7; 12 positions match TRBD2. CDR1 SEHNR and CDR2 FQNEAQ come from the germline V gene (reference sequence). After removal of 5 bases from V and 3 bases from J, the junction contained 5 bases not matched to a gene. The CDR3 loop spans 15 amino acids. CDR3 amino acids: CASSTGLAGLYEQYF. CDR3 in DNA: TGTGCCAGCAGCACCGGACTAGCGGGACTCTACGAGCAGTACTTC.

The CDR3 sequence: CASSASGNSYEQYF. The CDR3 DNA is TGTGCCAGCAGTGCTAGCGGGAACTCCTACGAGCAGTACTTC. The chain links TRBV27 to TRBJ2-7; 9 bases fit TRBD2. The CDR3 is 14 residues long. Germline V gene data show CDR1 as MNHEY and CDR2 as SMNVEV (reference sequence). V shed 5 bases, J shed 0 bases, and the junction held 2 bases outside the gene matches.

This chain links TRBV5-1 with TRBJ2-1; 10 bases line up with TRBD2. The V gene's germline CDR1 is SGHRS and CDR2 YFSETQ. Trimming at V came to 4 bases and at J to 3 bases, leaving 7 bases not matched to a gene. This CDR3 has 16 residues. CDR3 residues: CASSIRTSGNYNEQFF. CDR3 nucleotides: TGCGCCAGCAGCATTCGGACTAGCGGAAACTACAATGAGCAGTTCTTC.

V gene TRBV9 combines with J gene TRBJ1-4; a possible D gene is TRBD1 (6 bases). Trimming pared 3 bases from V and 2 bases from J, leaving 11 bases between. Germline V gives CDR1 SGDLS, CDR2 YYNGEE. The CDR3 extends over 15 amino acids. The CDR3 DNA is TGTGCCAGCAGCGCAGATGGACAGACTAATGAAAAACTGTTTTTT. Protein sequence: CASSADGQTNEKLFF.